Following are 24 T cell receptor beta chains from one sample sequenced in a study of shared clonotypes between healthy human individuals. Data came from immunoSEQ multiplex PCR; TCRdb stores just in-frame clones and leaves some out. The data hold about 1.1 million clones, with 70% to 80% observed a single time. Specimen: memory CD4+ T cells from PBMCs. Subset in this sample: CD45RA-negative fraction. All receptors derive from a man between 18 and 29 years old in good health. Some clones in this sample may be carry-over from other donors' samples.

The J gene is TRBJ2-4, the V gene TRBV28; 11 nucleotides line up with TRBD1. Trimming at V came to 7 bases and at J to 1 base, leaving 12 bases not matched to a gene. The CDR3 loop spans 18 amino acids. Looked up from germline, CDR1 is MDHEN and CDR2 is SYDVKM. CDR3 sequence: CASNSPGTGGIAKNIQYF. The CDR3 DNA reads TGTGCCAGCAACTCCCCCGGGACAGGGGGTATTGCCAAAAACATTCAGTACTTC.

This clone was found once. The rearrangement links TRBV30 to TRBJ2-7, with D tentatively TRBD2 (6 bases). Germline lookup yields CDR1 GTSNPN and CDR2 SVGIG (reference sequence). CDR3 length equals 13 residues. V lost 4 bases and J lost 3, with 13 bases in between. CDR3 DNA sequence: TGTGCCTGGAAAAAGGAGGGGAACTACGAGCAGTACTTC. Protein product: CAWKKEGNYEQYF.

The chain links TRBV7-9 to TRBJ2-7; TRBD1 aligns across 9 bases. Trimming at V came to 0 bases and at J to 4 bases, leaving 4 bases not matched to a gene. Germline-derived CDR1 and CDR2 are SEHNR and FQNEAQ (reference sequence). This CDR3 is 15 amino acids long. In DNA form, the CDR3 reads TGTGCCAGCAGCTTAGCGATGGGACAGGGTTACGAGCAGTACTTC. It specifies CASSLAMGQGYEQYF.

The genes are TRBV28 and TRBJ2-5; D is tentatively TRBD1 or TRBD2 (6 bases each). This CDR3 comprises 15 residues. Looked up from germline, CDR1 is MDHEN and CDR2 is SYDVKM. Trimming removed 5 bases from V and 7 bases from J, with 20 bases in between. The CDR3 sequence is CASSPRGSGAGTQYF. Here the CDR3 DNA reads TGTGCCAGCAGTCCCCGTGGGTCGGGGGCCGGGACCCAGTACTTC.

The chain employs TRBV27 and TRBJ2-2; TRBD1 matches at 11 bases. Germline-derived CDR1 and CDR2 are MNHEY and SMNVEV (reference sequence). With 6 bases clipped from V and 5 bases from J, the junction kept 8 bases outside the gene matches. CDR3 size: 16 residues. In DNA, the CDR3 is TGTGCCAGCAGAAAGCCGGGACAGGGGGGTACCGGGGAGCTGTTTTTT. Translating it yields CASRKPGQGGTGELFF.

V gene TRBV19 combines with J gene TRBJ1-5, with D perhaps TRBD1 (5 bases). CDR1 and CDR2 (germline): LNHDA, SQIVND (reference sequence). The CDR3 covers 16 residues. V was clipped by 6 bases and J by 2 bases, with 17 bases between them. This chain's CDR3 is CASRPNWGGGNQPQHF. In DNA, the CDR3 is TGTGCCAGTAGGCCCAACTGGGGAGGGGGCAATCAGCCCCAGCATTTT.

The CDR3 region is CASSVSSQGHEQFF. The CDR3, as DNA: TGTGCCAGCAGCGTGAGCTCACAGGGCCATGAGCAGTTCTTC. This sequence joins TRBV9 and TRBJ2-1; D possibly corresponds to TRBD1 (6 bases). V lost 2 bases to trimming and J lost 8 bases, with 14 bases between them. This CDR3 region has 14 residues. The germline gives CDR1 SGDLS, CDR2 YYNGEE.

Concerning this clone itself: This likely traces to a read error, being one base from a far larger clone. Other DNA sequences in this sample translate to the same CDR3. The chain links TRBV28 to TRBJ2-1; TRBD2 is a possible D gene (5 bases). Between the trimmed V and J ends, which lost 4 bases and 1 base, there was a span of 14 bases. CDR1 is MDHEN and CDR2 is SYDVKM in the germline V gene. This CDR3 has 16 residues. The CDR3 coding sequence is TGTGCCAGCAGTTACCCACACGGAGGTTCCTACAATGAGCAGTTCTTC. It is translated as CASSYPHGGSYNEQFF.

The chain combines TRBV29-1 with TRBJ2-3; 8 bases are a match to TRBD2. Germline V CDR1 and CDR2: SQVTM, ANQGSEA. The J segment lost 0 bases and the V segment lost 3 bases, leaving 8 bases of the junction unmatched. The CDR3 has 16 residues. CDR3: CSVDRVAGLSTDTQYF. As DNA, the CDR3 is TGCAGCGTTGACAGGGTAGCGGGATTGAGCACAGATACGCAGTATTTT.

The CDR3, as DNA: TGTGCCAGCAGCTTAGTTGGTCCTAACTATGGCTACACCTTC. It codes for CASSLVGPNYGYTF. V usage is TRBV11-3 and J usage is TRBJ1-2; D ambiguous. Trimming shortened V by 1 base and J by 0 bases, and 6 bases separated the two germline ends. Per germline, CDR1 SGHNT and CDR2 YENEEA. This CDR3 has 14 amino acids.

The chain couples TRBV6-6 to TRBJ1-2; no clear D gene. The CDR3 runs 14 residues. The V end was cut by 5 bases, the J end by 8 bases, with 18 bases between. Germline lookup yields CDR1 MNHNY and CDR2 SVGAGI (reference sequence). CDR3 amino acids: CASSPQEEPGGYTF. In nucleotides, the CDR3 is TGTGCCAGCAGTCCCCAAGAAGAACCGGGAGGCTACACCTTC.

This sequence joins TRBV10-3 and TRBJ2-1; D perhaps matches TRBD2 (5 bases). The germline gives CDR1 ENHRY, CDR2 SYGVKD. The CDR3 spans 12 residues. V was shortened by 6 bases and J by 10 bases, with 13 bases between the two germline ends. The CDR3 bases are TGTGCCATCAGCGCAGACCCGGGGGAGCAGTTCTTC. The encoded protein is CAISADPGEQFF.

A single count supports this clone. The J gene is TRBJ2-5, the V gene TRBV5-1, with D tentatively TRBD1 or TRBD2 (5 bases each). Trimming took 4 bases from V and 0 from J, leaving 10 bases between them. Germline-derived CDR1 and CDR2 are SGHRS and YFSETQ. There are 14 residues in the CDR3. The DNA for the CDR3 is TGCGCCAGCAGCGGGGGTTGGGACCAAGAGACCCAGTACTTC. It codes for CASSGGWDQETQYF. Using reference TRBV5-1 and TRBJ2-5 for the parts outside the CDR3, the full variable domain is KAGVTQTPRYLIKTRGQQVTLSCSPISGHRSVSWYQQTPGQGLQFLFEYFSETQRNKGNFPGRFSGRQFSNSRSEMNVSTLELGDSALYLCASSGGWDQETQYFGPGTRLLVL.

This chain links TRBV2 with TRBJ2-1, with 8 bases matching TRBD2. J was trimmed by 10 bases and V by 6 bases; bases with no gene match: 26. The germline V gene has CDR1 SNHLY and CDR2 FYNNEI. This CDR3 has 19 residues. As DNA, the CDR3 is TGTGCCAGCAGCCCCCCTAGGGGTAGCGGGGCGCTATTGGGGCGGGAGCAGTTCTTC. Its protein is CASSPPRGSGALLGREQFF.

The rearrangement links TRBV30 to TRBJ2-3; D gene uncertain. CDR1 and CDR2 from the germline V gene are GTSNPN and SVGIG (reference sequence). The V gene lost 1 base and the J gene lost 4 bases, with 6 bases spanning the gap. The CDR3 totals 12 residues. The CDR3 is CAWSAPSDTQYF. CDR3 nucleotide sequence: TGTGCCTGGAGTGCCCCATCAGATACGCAGTATTTT.

The chain joins TRBV7-9 to TRBJ2-1, with D perhaps TRBD1 or TRBD2 (5 bases each). Trimming removed 9 bases from V and 10 bases from J, with 13 bases in between. The V gene's germline CDR1 is SEHNR and CDR2 FQNEAQ (reference sequence). The CDR3 contains 11 residues. CDR3 nucleotide sequence: TGTGCCAGTGAATCCGGGACGGAGCAGTTCTTC. Translated: CASESGTEQFF.

This clone was counted only a few times. The chain uses TRBV28 and TRBJ1-5; a weak D match, TRBD1 (5 bases). This CDR3 is built from 22 residues. Germline V gene data show CDR1 as MDHEN and CDR2 as SYDVKM. V was cut by 3 bases and J by 0 bases, with 30 bases left in between. The CDR3 sequence is CASSLAGGQGELIYNSNQPQHF. The DNA of the CDR3 is TGTGCCAGCAGTTTGGCAGGCGGGCAGGGCGAACTCATATACAATAGCAATCAGCCCCAGCATTTT. The whole variable domain, remainder taken from reference TRBV28 and TRBJ1-5, is DVKVTQSSRYLVKRTGEKVFLECVQDMDHENMFWYRQDPGLGLRLIYFSYDVKMKEKGDIPEGYSVSREKKERFSLILESASTNQTSMYLCASSLAGGQGELIYNSNQPQHFGDGTRLSIL.

Concerning this clone itself: Within the sample, other DNA sequences also encode this same CDR3. The chain uses TRBV5-1 and TRBJ2-3; no clear D gene. The CDR3 has 12 amino acids. Germline V lookup: CDR1 SGHRS, CDR2 YFSETQ. V was pared by 4 bases and J by 4 bases, with 7 bases between. In DNA, the CDR3 is TGCGCCAGCAGCCCCGTTGCAGATACGCAGTATTTT. It specifies CASSPVADTQYF.

The chain joins TRBV28 to TRBJ1-2; no definite D call. CDR1 is MDHEN, CDR2 SYDVKM, per germline. This CDR3 has 12 amino acids. Trimming stripped 5 bases from V and 8 bases from J, with 12 bases between. Written as DNA, the CDR3 is TGTGCCAGCAGTACCGTTGGATGGGGCTACACCTTC. Translation: CASSTVGWGYTF.

The V and J genes are TRBV29-1 and TRBJ2-2; 12 nucleotides agree with TRBD1. Germline loops: CDR1 SQVTM, CDR2 ANQGSEA. The CDR3 has 16 amino acids. The trim removed 4 bases at V and 3 bases at J, leaving 6 bases unmatched. The chain's CDR3 is CSVASGTGGDTGELFF. The CDR3 DNA sequence: TGCAGCGTTGCCTCCGGGACAGGGGGCGACACCGGGGAGCTGTTTTTT.

The V and J genes are TRBV10-3 and TRBJ1-2, with TRBD1 identical over 12 bases. Germline V gene sequence: CDR1 ENHRY, CDR2 SYGVKD. The CDR3 has 17 amino acids. Trimming took 11 bases from V and 3 from J; bases not matched to a gene: 16. This CDR3 is CAASFRDRGQNDYGYTF. As DNA, the CDR3 is TGTGCCGCCTCTTTCCGGGACAGGGGGCAAAATGACTATGGCTACACCTTC.

Comments on this clone: Additional DNA sequences in this sample encode the identical CDR3. This chain uses TRBV7-9 with TRBJ2-2; D is ambiguous. The V end lost 4 bases, the J end lost 2 bases, and 2 bases lay between the germline ends. The CDR3 runs 12 residues. Germline V lookup: CDR1 SEHNR, CDR2 FQNEAQ (reference sequence). This CDR3 is CASSYNTGELFF. As DNA, the CDR3 is TGTGCCAGCAGCTACAACACCGGGGAGCTGTTTTTT.

To note about this clone: Other DNA sequences in this sample translate to the same CDR3. CDR3 residues: CASSSTGRGYTF. The CDR3 region has the DNA TGTGCCAGCAGTTCCACAGGGAGAGGCTACACCTTC. The rearrangement links TRBV28 to TRBJ1-2; tentative D call: TRBD1 (6 bases). CDR1 and CDR2 from the germline V gene are MDHEN and SYDVKM. Trimming left V 4 bases short and J 8 bases short, with 11 bases between. This CDR3 region has 12 residues.

The chain couples TRBV7-9 to TRBJ1-2; a possible D gene is TRBD1 (5 bases). Germline V lookup: CDR1 SEHNR, CDR2 FQNEAQ (reference sequence). This CDR3 is built from 16 residues. V dropped 1 base and J dropped 8 bases, with 20 bases sitting between them. For the CDR3, the DNA is TGTGCCAGCAGCTTAGTGGGAGGGGCGGAATCTCGGGGCTACACCTTC. This gives the protein CASSLVGGAESRGYTF. Combining the CDR3 with reference TRBV7-9 and TRBJ1-2 gives the whole variable domain DTGVSQNPRHKITKRGQNVTFRCDPISEHNRLYWYRQTLGQGPEFLTYFQNEAQLEKSRLLSDRFSAERPKGSFSTLEIQRTEQGDSAMYLCASSLVGGAESRGYTFGSGTRLTVV.